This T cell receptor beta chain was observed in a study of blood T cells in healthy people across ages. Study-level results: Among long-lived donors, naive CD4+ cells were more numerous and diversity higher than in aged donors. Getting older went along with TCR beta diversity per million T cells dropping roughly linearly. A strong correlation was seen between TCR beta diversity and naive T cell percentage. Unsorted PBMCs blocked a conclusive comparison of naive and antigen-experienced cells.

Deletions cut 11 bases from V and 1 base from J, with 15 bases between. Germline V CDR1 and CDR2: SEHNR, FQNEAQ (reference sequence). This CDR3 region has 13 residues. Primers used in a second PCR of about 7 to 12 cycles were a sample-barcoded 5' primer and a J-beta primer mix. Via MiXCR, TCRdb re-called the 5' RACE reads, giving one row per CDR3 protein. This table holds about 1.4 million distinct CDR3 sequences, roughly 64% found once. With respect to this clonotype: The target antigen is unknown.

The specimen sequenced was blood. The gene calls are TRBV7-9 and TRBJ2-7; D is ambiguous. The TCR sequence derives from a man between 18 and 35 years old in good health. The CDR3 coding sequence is TGTGCCGGCACGAGCCCCCAGTCCTACGAGCAGTACTTC. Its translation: CAGTSPQSYEQYF.